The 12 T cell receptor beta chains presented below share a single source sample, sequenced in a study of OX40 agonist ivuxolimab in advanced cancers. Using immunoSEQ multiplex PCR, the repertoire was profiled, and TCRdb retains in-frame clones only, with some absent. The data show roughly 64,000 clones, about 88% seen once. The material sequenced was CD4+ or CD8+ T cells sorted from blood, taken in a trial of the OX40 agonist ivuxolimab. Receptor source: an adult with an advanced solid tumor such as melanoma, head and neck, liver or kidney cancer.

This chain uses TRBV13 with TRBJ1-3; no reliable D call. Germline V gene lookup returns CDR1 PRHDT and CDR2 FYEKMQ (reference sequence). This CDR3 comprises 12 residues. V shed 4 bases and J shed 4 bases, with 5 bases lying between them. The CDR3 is CASSWVGNTIYF. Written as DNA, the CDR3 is TGTGCCAGCAGCTGGGTGGGAAACACCATATATTTT.

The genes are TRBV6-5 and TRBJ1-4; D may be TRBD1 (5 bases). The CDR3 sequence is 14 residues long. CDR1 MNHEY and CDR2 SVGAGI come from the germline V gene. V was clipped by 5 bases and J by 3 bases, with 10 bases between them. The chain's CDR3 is CASSEQGANEKLFF. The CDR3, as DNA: TGTGCCAGCAGTGAGCAGGGAGCTAATGAAAAACTGTTTTTT.

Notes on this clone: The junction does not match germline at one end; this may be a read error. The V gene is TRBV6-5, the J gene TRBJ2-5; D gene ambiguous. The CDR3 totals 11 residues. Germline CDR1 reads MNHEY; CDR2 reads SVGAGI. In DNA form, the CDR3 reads TGTGCCGGCAGCCGACTGGAGACCCAGTACTTC. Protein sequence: CAGSRLETQYF.

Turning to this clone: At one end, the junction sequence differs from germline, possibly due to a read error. Here the CDR3 DNA reads TGTGCTAGCAGCAAACAGACAGGGATTCTGGAGACCCAGTACTTC. Translation gives CASSKQTGILETQYF. The V call is TRBV7-7, the J call TRBJ2-5; 7 bases agree with TRBD1. Germline V gives CDR1 SSHAT, CDR2 FNYEAQ (reference sequence). The CDR3 extends over 15 amino acids.

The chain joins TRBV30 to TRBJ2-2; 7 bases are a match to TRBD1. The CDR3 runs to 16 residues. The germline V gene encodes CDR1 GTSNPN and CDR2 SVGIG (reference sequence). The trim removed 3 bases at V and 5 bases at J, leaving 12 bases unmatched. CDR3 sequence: CAWRGRQGRQTGELFF. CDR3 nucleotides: TGTGCCTGGAGAGGCAGACAGGGCCGACAGACCGGGGAGCTGTTTTTT.

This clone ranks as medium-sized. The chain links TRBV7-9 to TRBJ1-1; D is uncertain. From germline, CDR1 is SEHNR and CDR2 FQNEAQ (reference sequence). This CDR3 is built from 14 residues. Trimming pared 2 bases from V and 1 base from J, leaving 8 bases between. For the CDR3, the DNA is TGTGCCAGCAGCTTACGGCGGGCGAACACTGAAGCTTTCTTT. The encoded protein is CASSLRRANTEAFF.

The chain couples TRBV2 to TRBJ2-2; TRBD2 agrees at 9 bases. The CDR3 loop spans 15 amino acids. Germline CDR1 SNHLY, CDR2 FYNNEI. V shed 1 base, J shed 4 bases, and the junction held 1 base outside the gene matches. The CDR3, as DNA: TGTGCCAGCAGTGAAGTGCGGGGGGGCACCGGGGAGCTGTTTTTT. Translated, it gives CASSEVRGGTGELFF. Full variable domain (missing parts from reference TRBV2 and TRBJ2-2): EPEVTQTPSHQVTQMGQEVILRCVPISNHLYFYWYRQILGQKVEFLVSFYNNEISEKSEIFDDQFSVERPDGSNFTLKIRSTKLEDSAMYFCASSEVRGGTGELFFGEGSRLTVL.

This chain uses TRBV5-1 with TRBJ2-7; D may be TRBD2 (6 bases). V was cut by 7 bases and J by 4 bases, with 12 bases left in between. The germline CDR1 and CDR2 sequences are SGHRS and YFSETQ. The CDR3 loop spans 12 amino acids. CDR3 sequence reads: CASRLGGYEQYF. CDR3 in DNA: TGCGCCAGCCGGCTCGGGGGTTACGAGCAGTACTTC.

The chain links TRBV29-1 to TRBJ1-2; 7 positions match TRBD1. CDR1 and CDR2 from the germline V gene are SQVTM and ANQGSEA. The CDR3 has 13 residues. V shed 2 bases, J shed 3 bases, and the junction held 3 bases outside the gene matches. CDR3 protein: CSVERQGDYGYTF. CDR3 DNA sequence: TGCAGCGTTGAAAGACAGGGTGACTATGGCTACACCTTC.

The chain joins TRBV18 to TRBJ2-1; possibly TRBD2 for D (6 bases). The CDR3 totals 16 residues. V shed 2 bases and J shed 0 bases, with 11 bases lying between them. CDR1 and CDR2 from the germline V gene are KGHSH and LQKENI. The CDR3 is CASSPLAASSYNEQFF. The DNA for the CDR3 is TGTGCCAGCTCACCATTAGCGGCAAGCTCCTACAATGAGCAGTTCTTC.

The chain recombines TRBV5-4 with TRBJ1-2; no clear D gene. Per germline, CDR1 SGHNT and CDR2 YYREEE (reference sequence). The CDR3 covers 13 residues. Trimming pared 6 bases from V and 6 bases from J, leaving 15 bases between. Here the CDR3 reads CASTPAGFDGYTF. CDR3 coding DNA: TGTGCCAGCACCCCTGCGGGGTTTGATGGCTACACCTTC.

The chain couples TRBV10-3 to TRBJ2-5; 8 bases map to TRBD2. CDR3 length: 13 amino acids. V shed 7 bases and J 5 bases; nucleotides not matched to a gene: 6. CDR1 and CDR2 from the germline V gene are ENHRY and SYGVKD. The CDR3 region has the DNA TGTGCCATCAAGGCGGGGGGTGGGGAGACCCAGTACTTC. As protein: CAIKAGGGETQYF.